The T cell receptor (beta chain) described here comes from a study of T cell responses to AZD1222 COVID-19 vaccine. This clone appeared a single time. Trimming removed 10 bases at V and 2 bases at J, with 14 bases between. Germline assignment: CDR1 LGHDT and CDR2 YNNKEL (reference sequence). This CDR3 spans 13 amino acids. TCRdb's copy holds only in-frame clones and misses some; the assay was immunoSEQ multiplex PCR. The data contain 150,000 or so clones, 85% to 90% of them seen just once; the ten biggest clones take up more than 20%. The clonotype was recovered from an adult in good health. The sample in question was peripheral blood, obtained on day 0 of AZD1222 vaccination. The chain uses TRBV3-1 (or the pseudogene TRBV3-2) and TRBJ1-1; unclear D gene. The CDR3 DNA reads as TGTGCCACTCTGGCCCAACCAAACACTGAAGCTTTCTTT. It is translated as CATLAQPNTEAFF.